The 28 T cell receptor beta chains listed next were all sequenced from one sample in a study of cytomegalovirus exposure and HLA in healthy donors. The PCR used 60 Vbeta and 13 Jbeta primers. The table came from immunoSEQ multiplex PCR; TCRdb's copy has only in-frame clones and leaves some out. The sample table includes approximately 75,000 clones. Sequenced material: PBMCs. The receptors originated from a man in his forties in good health and CMV-seronegative.

The gene calls are TRBV7-9 and TRBJ1-1; a weak D match, TRBD1 (5 bases). The CDR3 consists of 13 residues. The germline V gene encodes CDR1 SEHNR and CDR2 FQNEAQ (reference sequence). V was shortened by 11 bases and J by 0 bases, with 13 bases between the two germline ends. CDR3 sequence (DNA): TGTGCCGGCCGACAGTCCATGAACACTGAAGCTTTCTTT. It codes for CAGRQSMNTEAFF.

This chain joins TRBV28 and TRBJ1-5, with a weak D call TRBD1 (6 bases). The V end was cut by 1 base, the J end by 2 bases, with 15 bases between. The CDR3 is 17 amino acids. The germline V gene has CDR1 MDHEN and CDR2 SYDVKM. For the CDR3, the DNA is TGTGCCAGCAGTTTATTAAGATACAGGGAAGGCAATCAGCCCCAGCATTTT. It yields the protein CASSLLRYREGNQPQHF.

V is TRBV30 and J is TRBJ2-6, with 9 bases lining up with TRBD1. Germline-derived CDR1 and CDR2 are GTSNPN and SVGIG (reference sequence). This CDR3 is 16 amino acids long. V dropped 7 bases and J dropped 2; count of bases not matched to a gene: 9. The CDR3 DNA reads as TGTGCCTCAGGGACAGGGAGAGGCACTGGGGCCAACGTCCTGACTTTC. This translates into CASGTGRGTGANVLTF.

The J gene is TRBJ2-7, the V gene TRBV2; 11 bases are shared with TRBD2. V was pared by 6 bases and J by 6 bases, with 13 bases of the junction left unmatched. The CDR3 contains 16 residues. The germline V gene has CDR1 SNHLY and CDR2 FYNNEI. CDR3 nucleotide sequence: TGTGCCAGCAGCCACGGACTAGCGGGCCCTCAGGGCGAGCAGTACTTC. It yields the protein CASSHGLAGPQGEQYF.

The chain is built from TRBV6-5 and TRBJ1-5, with D unclear. CDR3 length: 15 amino acids. V lost 6 bases, J lost 0 bases, and 12 bases lay in between. Germline assignment: CDR1 MNHEY and CDR2 SVGAGI. The chain's CDR3 is CASRSTGYSNQPQHF. The DNA for the CDR3 is TGTGCCAGCAGGTCAACTGGTTATAGCAATCAGCCCCAGCATTTT.

This chain links TRBV9 with TRBJ1-5; maybe TRBD1 (5 bases). The CDR3 is 15 residues long. V dropped 3 bases and J dropped 2 bases, with 12 bases sitting between them. Germline V gene lookup returns CDR1 SGDLS and CDR2 YYNGEE. The CDR3 region has the DNA TGTGCCAGCAGCGCCCAACCGGGGGGCAATCAGCCCCAGCATTTT. Translated: CASSAQPGGNQPQHF.

This chain's CDR3 is CAWSVPGLAGGPPYNEQFF. The CDR3 nucleotides read TGTGCCTGGAGTGTCCCGGGACTAGCGGGGGGGCCGCCTTACAATGAGCAGTTCTTC. V usage is TRBV30 and J usage is TRBJ2-1, with TRBD2 identical over 16 bases. The germline V gene has CDR1 GTSNPN and CDR2 SVGIG (reference sequence). The trim removed 0 bases at V and 4 bases at J, leaving 9 bases unmatched. The CDR3 length is 19 residues.

This sequence joins TRBV6-5 and TRBJ2-2; 8 positions agree with TRBD2. V lost 11 bases, J lost 0 bases, and 8 bases stayed unmatched. The germline V gene encodes CDR1 MNHEY and CDR2 SVGAGI. The CDR3 contains 15 residues. The CDR3 is CACRRGAANTGELFF. The CDR3 nucleotides are TGTGCCTGTCGGCGGGGGGCCGCGAACACCGGGGAGCTGTTTTTT.

The V gene is TRBV5-6, the J gene TRBJ1-4, with D hard to call. The CDR3 runs to 16 residues. The V gene lost 2 bases and the J gene lost 8 bases, with 19 bases spanning the gap. From germline, CDR1 is SGHDT and CDR2 YYEEEE. CDR3 in amino acids: CASSFQTPGSYEKLFF. The CDR3 coding sequence is TGTGCCAGCAGCTTTCAAACACCGGGTTCCTACGAAAAACTGTTTTTT.

For the CDR3, the DNA is TGTGCCAGCAGCCGCGGGAGCGGGGGGAAAGAGACCCAGTACTTC. Protein: CASSRGSGGKETQYF. V gene TRBV7-7 combines with J gene TRBJ2-5; 9 positions agree with TRBD2. Germline assignment: CDR1 SSHAT and CDR2 FNYEAQ (reference sequence). The CDR3 has 15 amino acids. Losses at the gene ends were 5 bases for V and 3 bases for J; bases not matched to a gene: 7.

The chain employs TRBV7-9 and TRBJ1-6, with TRBD1 matching 7 bases. From germline, CDR1 is SEHNR and CDR2 FQNEAQ (reference sequence). The CDR3 contains 13 residues. The J segment lost 6 bases and the V segment lost 10 bases, leaving 6 bases of the junction unmatched. CDR3 protein: CATSYRGNSPLHF. The CDR3 region has the DNA TGTGCCACCTCCTACAGGGGTAATTCACCCCTCCACTTT.

V is TRBV7-9 and J is TRBJ2-2; 14 nucleotides agree with TRBD2. The CDR3 has 19 residues. J was trimmed by 7 bases and V by 5 bases; bases with no gene match: 15. The germline gives CDR1 SEHNR, CDR2 FQNEAQ (reference sequence). The CDR3 region has the DNA TGTGCCAGCAGCCCCATATACCGACTAGCGGGGGGGCTTGGCGGGGAGCTGTTTTTT. It yields the protein CASSPIYRLAGGLGGELFF.

This chain links TRBV4-1 with TRBJ1-2; 8 bases are shared with TRBD1. The CDR3 is 16 residues long. The germline V gene has CDR1 MGHRA and CDR2 YSYEKL. V was pared by 4 bases and J by 1 base, with 8 bases of the junction left unmatched. The CDR3 loop is CASSPTQGAFNYGYTF. CDR3 sequence (DNA): TGCGCCAGCAGCCCTACCCAGGGGGCGTTTAACTATGGCTACACCTTC.

The DNA of the CDR3 is TGTGCCAGCAGCACAGGGTTCCTCCGGAACACTGAAGCTTTCTTT. It encodes CASSTGFLRNTEAFF. The chain couples TRBV7-9 to TRBJ1-1; weak D call: TRBD1 (6 bases). Trimming took 5 bases from V and 1 from J, leaving 14 bases between them. Germline V gene sequence: CDR1 SEHNR, CDR2 FQNEAQ (reference sequence). The length of the CDR3 is 15 residues.

The chain is built from TRBV10-3 and TRBJ2-5; TRBD2 is a possible D gene (6 bases). Trimming removed 7 bases from V and 5 bases from J, with 14 bases in between. The germline CDR1 and CDR2 sequences are ENHRY and SYGVKD. The CDR3 length is 13 residues. CDR3 residues: CAITRDGGETQYF. CDR3 sequence (DNA): TGTGCCATCACCCGAGATGGGGGGGAGACCCAGTACTTC.

The chain carries TRBV7-6 and TRBJ2-2; maybe TRBD1 (5 bases). The ends were cut back, 3 bases at V and 2 bases at J, with 13 bases in the middle. Germline CDR1 is SGHVS and CDR2 is FNYEAQ. The CDR3 length is 16 residues. CDR3 amino acids: CASSFYARDNTGELFF. The CDR3 nucleotides read TGTGCCAGCAGCTTCTACGCCAGGGATAACACCGGGGAGCTGTTTTTT.

V and J are TRBV27 and TRBJ1-2; D unresolved. The germline V gene has CDR1 MNHEY and CDR2 SMNVEV (reference sequence). Trimming took off 4 bases at V and 2 bases at J, with 14 bases between the two ends. The CDR3 has 15 residues. The CDR3 DNA reads as TGTGCCAGCAGTTCAACTGCCTTACTAAACTATGGCTACACCTTC. Amino acids: CASSSTALLNYGYTF.

This chain links TRBV9 with TRBJ2-3; D is unclear. Trimming left V 1 base short and J 2 bases short, with 8 bases between. CDR1 and CDR2 (germline): SGDLS, YYNGEE. The CDR3 spans 14 residues. CDR3 bases: TGTGCCAGCAGCGTAACTCCTCTCACAGATACGCAGTATTTT. Amino acid sequence: CASSVTPLTDTQYF.

This chain links TRBV11-2 with TRBJ1-1; no clear D gene. Germline CDR1 is SGHAT and CDR2 is FQNNGV. Trimming pared 3 bases from V and 0 bases from J, leaving 14 bases between. The CDR3 is made up of 16 amino acids. The CDR3, as DNA: TGTGCCAGCAGCTTCTTCTGGTCAGGCGTGAACACTGAAGCTTTCTTT. Amino acid sequence: CASSFFWSGVNTEAFF. Filled out from reference TRBV11-2 and TRBJ1-1, the complete variable domain reads EAGVAQSPRYKIIEKRQSVAFWCNPISGHATLYWYQQILGQGPKLLIQFQNNGVVDDSQLPKDRFSAERLKGVDSTLKIQPAKLEDSAVYLCASSFFWSGVNTEAFFGQGTRLTVV.

The V call is TRBV7-9, the J call TRBJ1-2, with 9 nucleotides matching TRBD1. This CDR3 contains 15 residues. From germline, CDR1 is SEHNR and CDR2 FQNEAQ (reference sequence). V lost 11 bases to trimming and J lost 5 bases; unmatched junction nucleotides: 15. CDR3 region: CALGGTGFFEYGYTF. The CDR3 DNA sequence: TGTGCCCTCGGAGGGACAGGGTTCTTTGAGTATGGCTACACCTTC. The full variable domain, its missing parts supplied by reference TRBV7-9 and TRBJ1-2, is DTGVSQNPRHKITKRGQNVTFRCDPISEHNRLYWYRQTLGQGPEFLTYFQNEAQLEKSRLLSDRFSAERPKGSFSTLEIQRTEQGDSAMYLCALGGTGFFEYGYTFGSGTRLTVV.

V and J are TRBV9 and TRBJ2-3, with 9 bases lining up with TRBD2. CDR3 length: 16 residues. V lost 0 bases to trimming and J lost 2 bases; unmatched junction nucleotides: 4. Germline-derived CDR1 and CDR2 are SGDLS and YYNGEE. Here the CDR3 DNA reads TGTGCCAGCAGCGTAGGTCCTAGCGGGAACACAGATACGCAGTATTTT. It yields the protein CASSVGPSGNTDTQYF. The full variable domain, its missing parts supplied by reference TRBV9 and TRBJ2-3, is DSGVTQTPKHLITATGQRVTLRCSPRSGDLSVYWYQQSLDQGLQFLIQYYNGEERAKGNILERFSAQQFPDLHSELNLSSLELGDSALYFCASSVGPSGNTDTQYFGPGTRLTVL.

This rearrangement joins TRBV11-2 to TRBJ2-3; D may be TRBD2 (5 bases). Trimming shortened V by 5 bases and J by 6 bases, and 18 bases separated the two germline ends. The CDR3 is made up of 15 amino acids. Germline-derived CDR1 and CDR2 are SGHAT and FQNNGV. The CDR3, as DNA: TGTGCCAGCAGCCGCGATGGAATTGTAGCGGATACGCAGTATTTT. This translates into CASSRDGIVADTQYF.

The chain uses TRBV11-2 and TRBJ2-2, with 14 positions matching TRBD2. The ends lost 7 bases at V and 7 bases at J; junction bases unmatched: 8. Germline V CDR1 and CDR2: SGHAT, FQNNGV. The CDR3 loop spans 16 amino acids. The CDR3 spells CASNLGLAGVYGELFF. CDR3 DNA: TGTGCCAGCAACCTGGGACTAGCGGGGGTTTACGGGGAGCTGTTTTTT.

The chain couples TRBV10-3 to TRBJ1-1, with D maybe TRBD1 (5 bases). Germline lookup yields CDR1 ENHRY and CDR2 SYGVKD. The CDR3 is 13 amino acids. Trimming took off 6 bases at V and 1 base at J, with 9 bases between the two ends. CDR3 nucleotide sequence: TGTGCCATCAGCCCGGGGGGGAACACTGAAGCTTTCTTT. Amino acid sequence: CAISPGGNTEAFF.

V is TRBV5-4 and J is TRBJ2-1; TRBD2 agrees at 7 bases. V was clipped by 0 bases and J by 4 bases; unmatched bases: 4. The CDR3 contains 15 residues. Germline V gene lookup returns CDR1 SGHNT and CDR2 YYREEE (reference sequence). CDR3 in amino acids: CASSLVGGGYNEQFF. Here the CDR3 DNA reads TGTGCCAGCAGCTTGGTGGGGGGGGGATACAATGAGCAGTTCTTC.

This sequence joins TRBV28 and TRBJ1-2; 8 bases line up with TRBD1. The CDR3 length is 14 residues. With 1 base clipped from V and 10 bases from J, the junction kept 8 bases outside the gene matches. Germline V lookup: CDR1 MDHEN, CDR2 SYDVKM. The CDR3 is CASSLSRTGRFYTF. In nucleotides, the CDR3 is TGTGCCAGCAGTTTATCCCGGACAGGGCGATTCTACACCTTC.

This sequence joins TRBV5-1 and TRBJ2-3, with D tentatively TRBD2 (5 bases). The CDR3 is 14 residues long. In germline, CDR1 is SGHRS, CDR2 YFSETQ. V lost 0 bases to trimming and J lost 5 bases, with 10 bases between them. CDR3 protein: CASSLDSGRDTQYF. The CDR3 DNA reads TGCGCCAGCAGCTTGGACAGCGGTCGAGATACGCAGTATTTT. Looking up the rest from reference TRBV5-1 and TRBJ2-3 gives the full variable domain: KAGVTQTPRYLIKTRGQQVTLSCSPISGHRSVSWYQQTPGQGLQFLFEYFSETQRNKGNFPGRFSGRQFSNSRSEMNVSTLELGDSALYLCASSLDSGRDTQYFGPGTRLTVL.

The J gene is TRBJ1-1, the V gene TRBV5-1; no definite D call. CDR1 is SGHRS and CDR2 is YFSETQ in the germline V gene. This CDR3 has 15 amino acids. V was cut by 0 bases and J by 3 bases, with 12 bases left in between. CDR3 in amino acids: CASSLEGGLYTEAFF. In nucleotides, the CDR3 is TGCGCCAGCAGCTTGGAAGGAGGGCTCTACACTGAAGCTTTCTTT.